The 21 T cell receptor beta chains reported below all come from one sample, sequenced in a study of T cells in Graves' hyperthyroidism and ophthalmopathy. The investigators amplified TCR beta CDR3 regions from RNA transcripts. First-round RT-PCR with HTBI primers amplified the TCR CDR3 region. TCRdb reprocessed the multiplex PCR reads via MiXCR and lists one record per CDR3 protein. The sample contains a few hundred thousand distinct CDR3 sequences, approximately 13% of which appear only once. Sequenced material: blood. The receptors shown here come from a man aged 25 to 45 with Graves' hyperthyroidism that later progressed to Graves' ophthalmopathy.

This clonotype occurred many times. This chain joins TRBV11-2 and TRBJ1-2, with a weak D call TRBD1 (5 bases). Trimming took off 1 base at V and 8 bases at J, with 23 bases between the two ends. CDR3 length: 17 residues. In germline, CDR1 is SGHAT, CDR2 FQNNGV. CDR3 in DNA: TGTGCCAGCAGCTTAGGACCACGTCAGTATGACAGTGGGGGCTACACCTTC. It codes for CASSLGPRQYDSGGYTF.

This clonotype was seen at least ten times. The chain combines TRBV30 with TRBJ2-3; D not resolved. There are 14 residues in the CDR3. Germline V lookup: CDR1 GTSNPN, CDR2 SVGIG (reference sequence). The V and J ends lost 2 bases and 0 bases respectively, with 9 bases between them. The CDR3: CAWSWGSSTDTQYF. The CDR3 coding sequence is TGTGCCTGGAGTTGGGGTTCTAGCACAGATACGCAGTATTTT.

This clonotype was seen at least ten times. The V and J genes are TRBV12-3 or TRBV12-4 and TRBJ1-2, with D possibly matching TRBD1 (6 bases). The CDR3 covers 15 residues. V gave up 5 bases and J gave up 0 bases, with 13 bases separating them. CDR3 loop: CASSRQVITNYGYTF. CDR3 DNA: TGTGCCAGCAGTCGACAGGTCATAACTAACTATGGCTACACCTTC.

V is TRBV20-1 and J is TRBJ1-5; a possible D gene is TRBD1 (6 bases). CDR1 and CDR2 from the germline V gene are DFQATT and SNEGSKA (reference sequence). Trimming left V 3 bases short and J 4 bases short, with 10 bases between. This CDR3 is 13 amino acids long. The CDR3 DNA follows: TGCAGTGCTAGTAGGCAGGGGAATCAGCCCCAGCATTTT. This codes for CSASRQGNQPQHF.

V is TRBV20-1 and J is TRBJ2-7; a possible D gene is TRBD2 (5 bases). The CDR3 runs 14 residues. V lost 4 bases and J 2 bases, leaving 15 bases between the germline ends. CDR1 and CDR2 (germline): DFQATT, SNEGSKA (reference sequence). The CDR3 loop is CSATPGFNPYEQYF. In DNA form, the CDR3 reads TGCAGTGCTACCCCGGGGTTTAACCCCTACGAGCAGTACTTC.

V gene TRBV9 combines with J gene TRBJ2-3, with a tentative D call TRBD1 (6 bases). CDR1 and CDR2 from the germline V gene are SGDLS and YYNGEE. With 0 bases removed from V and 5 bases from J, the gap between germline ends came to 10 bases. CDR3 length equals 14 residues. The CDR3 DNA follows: TGTGCCAGCAGCGTAGAAGTAGGGGGAGATACGCAGTATTTT. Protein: CASSVEVGGDTQYF.

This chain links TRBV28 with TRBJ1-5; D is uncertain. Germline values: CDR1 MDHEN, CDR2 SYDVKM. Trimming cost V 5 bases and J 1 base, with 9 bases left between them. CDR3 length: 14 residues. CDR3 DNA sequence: TGTGCCAGCAGTATCTCACCAAGCAATCAGCCCCAGCATTTT. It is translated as CASSISPSNQPQHF.

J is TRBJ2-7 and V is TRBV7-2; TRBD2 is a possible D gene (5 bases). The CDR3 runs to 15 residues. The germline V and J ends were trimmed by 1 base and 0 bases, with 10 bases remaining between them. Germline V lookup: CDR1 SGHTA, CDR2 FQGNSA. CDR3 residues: CASSLEAGVSYEQYF. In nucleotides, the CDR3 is TGTGCCAGCAGCTTAGAGGCGGGCGTCTCCTACGAGCAGTACTTC.

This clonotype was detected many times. The CDR3 sequence is CSAQTNEQFF. CDR3 nucleotide sequence: TGCAGTGCTCAGACGAATGAGCAGTTCTTC. The chain combines TRBV20-1 with TRBJ2-1; no clear D. Trimming removed 5 bases at V and 7 bases at J, with 6 bases between. CDR1 and CDR2 from the germline V gene are DFQATT and SNEGSKA (reference sequence). The CDR3 spans 10 residues.

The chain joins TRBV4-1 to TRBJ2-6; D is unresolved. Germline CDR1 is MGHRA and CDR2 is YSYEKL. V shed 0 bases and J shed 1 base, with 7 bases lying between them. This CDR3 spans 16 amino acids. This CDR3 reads CASSQDLRSGANVLTF. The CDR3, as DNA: TGCGCCAGCAGCCAAGACTTGCGATCTGGGGCCAACGTCCTGACTTTC.

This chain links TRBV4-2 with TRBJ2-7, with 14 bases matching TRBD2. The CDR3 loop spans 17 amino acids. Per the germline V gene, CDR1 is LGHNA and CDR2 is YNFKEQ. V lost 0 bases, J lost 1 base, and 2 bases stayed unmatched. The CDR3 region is CASSQEGTSGGSYEQYF. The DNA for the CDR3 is TGTGCCAGCAGCCAAGAGGGGACTAGCGGGGGTTCCTACGAGCAGTACTTC.

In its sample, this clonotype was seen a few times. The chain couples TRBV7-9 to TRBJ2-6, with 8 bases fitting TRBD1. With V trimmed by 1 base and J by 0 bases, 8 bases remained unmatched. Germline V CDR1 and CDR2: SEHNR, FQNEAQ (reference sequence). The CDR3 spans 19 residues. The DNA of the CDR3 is TGTGCCAGCAGCTTAGGGACAGGGTCCTTCAGCTCTGGGGCCAACGTCCTGACTTTC. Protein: CASSLGTGSFSSGANVLTF.

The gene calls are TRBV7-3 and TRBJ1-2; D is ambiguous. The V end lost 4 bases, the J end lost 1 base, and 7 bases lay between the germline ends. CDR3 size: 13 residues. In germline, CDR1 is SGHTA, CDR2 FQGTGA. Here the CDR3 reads CASSSVLNYGYTF. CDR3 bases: TGTGCCAGCAGCTCGGTCCTTAACTATGGCTACACCTTC.

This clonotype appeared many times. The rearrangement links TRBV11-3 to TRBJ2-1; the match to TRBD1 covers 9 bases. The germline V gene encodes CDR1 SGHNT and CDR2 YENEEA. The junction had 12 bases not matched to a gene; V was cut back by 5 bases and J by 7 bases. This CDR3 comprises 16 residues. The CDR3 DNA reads TGTGCCAGCAGCACCACCGGGACAGGGCCTTCAAATGAGCAGTTCTTC. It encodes CASSTTGTGPSNEQFF.

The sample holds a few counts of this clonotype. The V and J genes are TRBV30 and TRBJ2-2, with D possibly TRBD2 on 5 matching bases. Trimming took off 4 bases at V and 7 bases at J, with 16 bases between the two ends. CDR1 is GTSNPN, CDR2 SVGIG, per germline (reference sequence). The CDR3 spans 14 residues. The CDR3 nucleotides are TGTGCCTGGAAGTTCAATGGAGGTTACGGGGAGCTGTTTTTT. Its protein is CAWKFNGGYGELFF. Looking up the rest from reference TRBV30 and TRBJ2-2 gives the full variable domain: SQTIHQWPATLVQPVGSPLSLECTVEGTSNPNLYWYRQAAGRGLQLLFYSVGIGQISSEVPQNLSASRPQDRQFILSSKKLLLSDSGFYLCAWKFNGGYGELFFGEGSRLTVL.

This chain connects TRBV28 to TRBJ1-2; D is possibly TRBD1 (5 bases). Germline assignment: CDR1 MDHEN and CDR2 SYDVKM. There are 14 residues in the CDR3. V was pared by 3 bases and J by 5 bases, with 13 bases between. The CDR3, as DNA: TGTGCCAGCAGTTTGAGGGGAAGGCTTTATGGCTACACCTTC. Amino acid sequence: CASSLRGRLYGYTF.

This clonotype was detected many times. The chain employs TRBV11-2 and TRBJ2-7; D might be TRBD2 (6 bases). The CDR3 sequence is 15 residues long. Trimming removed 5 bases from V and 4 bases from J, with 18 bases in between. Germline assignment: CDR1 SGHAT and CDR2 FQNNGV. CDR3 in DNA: TGTGCCAGCAGCCTGACGGAGGGCCCGAATTACGAGCAGTACTTC. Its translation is CASSLTEGPNYEQYF.

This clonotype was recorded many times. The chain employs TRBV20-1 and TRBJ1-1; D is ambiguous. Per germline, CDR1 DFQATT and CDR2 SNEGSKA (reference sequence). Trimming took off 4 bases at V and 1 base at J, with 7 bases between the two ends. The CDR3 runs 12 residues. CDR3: CSATTENTEAFF. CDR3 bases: TGCAGTGCTACTACAGAGAACACTGAAGCTTTCTTT.

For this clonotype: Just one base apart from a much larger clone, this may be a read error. CDR3 protein: CASSPVGDEQFF. The DNA of the CDR3 is TGTGCCAGCTCACCAGTGGGCGATGAGCAGTTCTTC. The chain has TRBV18 and TRBJ2-1; D unclear. Germline V gene data show CDR1 as KGHSH and CDR2 as LQKENI. CDR3 size: 12 residues. V was trimmed by 2 bases and J by 8 bases, leaving 7 bases between them.

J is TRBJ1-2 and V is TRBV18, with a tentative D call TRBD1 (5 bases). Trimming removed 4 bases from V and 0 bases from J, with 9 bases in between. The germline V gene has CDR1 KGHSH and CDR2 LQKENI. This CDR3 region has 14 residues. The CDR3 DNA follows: TGTGCCAGCTCACGGGACGGAGCTAACTATGGCTACACCTTC. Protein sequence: CASSRDGANYGYTF.

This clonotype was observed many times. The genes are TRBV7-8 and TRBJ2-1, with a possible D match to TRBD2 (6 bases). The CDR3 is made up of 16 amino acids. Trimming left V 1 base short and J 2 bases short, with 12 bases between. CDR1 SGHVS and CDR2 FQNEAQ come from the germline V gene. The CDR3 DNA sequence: TGTGCCAGCAGCTTAGTTTCGGGGGAGACCTACAATGAGCAGTTCTTC. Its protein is CASSLVSGETYNEQFF. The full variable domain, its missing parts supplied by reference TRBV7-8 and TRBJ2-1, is GAGVSQSPRYKVAKRGQDVALRCDPISGHVSLFWYQQALGQGPEFLTYFQNEAQLDKSGLPSDRFFAERPEGSVSTLKIQRTQQEDSAVYLCASSLVSGETYNEQFFGPGTRLTVL.